The 28 T cell receptor beta chains below were found in one sample sequenced in a study of early T cells in non-severe SARS-CoV-2 infection. TCRdb re-called the 5' RACE reads with MiXCR, one entry per CDR3 protein. The sample lists some 55,000 distinct CDR3 sequences, around 12% occurring once. Here the sequenced sample was whole blood, taken at baseline. The source of these receptors is an adult who was a healthcare worker with PCR-confirmed SARS-CoV-2 infection or an uninfected control (not recorded which).

The chain employs TRBV28 and TRBJ1-4; no clear D. The CDR3 has 12 amino acids. CDR1 and CDR2 (germline): MDHEN, SYDVKM. V shed 4 bases and J shed 7 bases, with 7 bases lying between them. The CDR3 here is CASSSGIEKLFF. In nucleotides, the CDR3 is TGTGCCAGCAGTTCGGGGATTGAAAAACTGTTTTTT.

This clonotype was observed many times. The V and J genes are TRBV15 and TRBJ2-3; D is tentatively TRBD1 or TRBD2 (5 bases each). The CDR3 is 17 amino acids. In germline, CDR1 is LNHNV, CDR2 YYDKDF (reference sequence). With 0 bases removed from V and 3 bases from J, the gap between germline ends came to 16 bases. CDR3 in DNA: TGTGCCACCAGCAGAGAGAAGGGTTGGGGGAGTACAGATACGCAGTATTTT. This gives the protein CATSREKGWGSTDTQYF.

The rearrangement links TRBV1 to TRBJ2-3. TRBV1 represents a pseudogene. The length of the CDR3 is 15 residues. The CDR3 DNA is TGCACCAGCAGCCAAGAGGGTAGTGGGACAGATACGCAGTATTTT. Its protein is CTSSQEGSGTDTQYF.

The chain couples TRBV20-1 to TRBJ1-2; a weak D match, TRBD1 (6 bases). CDR1 DFQATT and CDR2 SNEGSKA come from the germline V gene (reference sequence). The CDR3 consists of 14 residues. V lost 0 bases to trimming and J lost 7 bases, with 15 bases between them. The CDR3 coding sequence is TGCAGTGCTAGAGATTCGTCCAGGGGCGGTGGCTACACCTTC. Protein: CSARDSSRGGGYTF.

This clonotype was seen a handful of times. V and J are TRBV19 and TRBJ2-1; no firm D call. The CDR3 spans 14 residues. Trimming removed 3 bases at V and 7 bases at J, with 13 bases between. CDR1 and CDR2 from the germline V gene are LNHDA and SQIVND (reference sequence). The CDR3 DNA reads as TGTGCCAGTAGTATGGCTGGGGTGCGGAATGAGCAGTTCTTC. Translated, it gives CASSMAGVRNEQFF.

This clonotype was detected a few times. The chain has TRBV28 and TRBJ2-2; the match to TRBD2 covers 9 bases. The CDR3 is 16 residues long. Germline CDR1 reads MDHEN; CDR2 reads SYDVKM. Germline trimming cut 3 bases from V and 4 bases from J; bases unmatched to any gene: 6. The CDR3 here is CASSFRGSGSTGELFF. The CDR3 DNA reads TGTGCCAGCAGTTTCCGGGGTAGCGGGAGCACCGGGGAGCTGTTTTTT.

This clonotype showed up many times. The V gene is TRBV7-9, the J gene TRBJ1-5, with 7 nucleotides matching TRBD1. The CDR3 is 14 amino acids. Unmatched junction bases numbered 1, after V lost 3 bases and J lost 2 bases. The germline V gene encodes CDR1 SEHNR and CDR2 FQNEAQ (reference sequence). CDR3 protein: CASSFTGGNQPQHF. CDR3 nucleotide sequence: TGTGCCAGCAGCTTTACAGGGGGCAATCAGCCCCAGCATTTT.

This sequence joins TRBV28 and TRBJ2-1, with 11 positions matching TRBD2. The CDR3 extends over 19 amino acids. V shed 6 bases, J shed 7 bases, and the junction held 20 bases outside the gene matches. Germline V gene sequence: CDR1 MDHEN, CDR2 SYDVKM. CDR3 amino acids: CASSFPVTATSGSRNEQFF. The CDR3 bases are TGTGCCAGCAGCTTCCCCGTGACCGCAACTAGCGGGAGTCGAAATGAGCAGTTCTTC.

This clonotype was observed a handful of times. DNA for the CDR3: TGTGCCAGCAGCTGGGGGACAGTCGGTGAAGCTTTCTTT. Translated, it gives CASSWGTVGEAFF. The chain uses TRBV7-8 and TRBJ1-1; TRBD1 matches 7 bases. The length of the CDR3 is 13 residues. The ends lost 4 bases at V and 7 bases at J; junction bases unmatched: 6. Germline lookup yields CDR1 SGHVS and CDR2 FQNEAQ. Drawing the rest from reference TRBV7-8 and TRBJ1-1, the complete variable domain is GAGVSQSPRYKVAKRGQDVALRCDPISGHVSLFWYQQALGQGPEFLTYFQNEAQLDKSGLPSDRFFAERPEGSVSTLKIQRTQQEDSAVYLCASSWGTVGEAFFGQGTRLTVV.

A note on this clonotype: Being one base from a much bigger clone, this may be a read error. The V call is TRBV5-5, the J call TRBJ2-7; TRBD1 is a possible D gene (6 bases). CDR1 is SGHKS, CDR2 YYEKEE, per germline (reference sequence). The germline V and J ends were trimmed by 4 bases and 0 bases, with 8 bases remaining between them. The CDR3 spans 13 residues. CDR3 DNA sequence: TGTGCCAGCAGCGCGGACAGCTCCTACGAGCAGTACTTC. Translation gives CASSADSSYEQYF. Full variable domain (outside the CDR3, taken from reference TRBV5-5 and TRBJ2-7): DAGVTQSPTHLIKTRGQQVTLRCSPISGHKSVSWYQQVLGQGPQFIFQYYEKEERGRGNFPDRFSARQFPNYSSELNVNALLLGDSALYLCASSADSSYEQYFGPGTRLTVT.

This chain links TRBV12-3 or TRBV12-4 with TRBJ2-5; D is perhaps TRBD2 (6 bases). The ends were cut back, 7 bases at V and 2 bases at J, with 17 bases in the middle. The CDR3 sequence is 15 residues long. The CDR3 DNA follows: TGTGCCAGCACCCCCTTCGGGACTTCACAAGAGACCCAGTACTTC. Translated: CASTPFGTSQETQYF.

The J gene is TRBJ2-1, the V gene TRBV7-6; the match to TRBD2 covers 8 bases. With V trimmed by 1 base and J by 6 bases, 2 bases remained unmatched. This CDR3 has 14 amino acids. The germline CDR1 and CDR2 sequences are SGHVS and FNYEAQ. CDR3 DNA: TGTGCCAGCAGCTTAGTAGCGGGACCCAATGAGCAGTTCTTC. Translated, it gives CASSLVAGPNEQFF.

The count of this clonotype is one. This chain joins TRBV11-2 and TRBJ2-7, with D unclear. V was clipped by 7 bases and J by 4 bases, with 17 bases between them. This CDR3 spans 14 amino acids. Germline V gives CDR1 SGHAT, CDR2 FQNNGV. CDR3 sequence (DNA): TGTGCCAGCACCCCCCGGCAGGCGCATTACGAGCAGTACTTC. Its translation: CASTPRQAHYEQYF.

A few counts support this clonotype. The rearrangement links TRBV4-3 to TRBJ2-1, with TRBD2 matching 8 bases. Looked up from germline, CDR1 is LGHNA and CDR2 is YSLEER. J was trimmed by 7 bases and V by 0 bases; bases with no gene match: 8. The CDR3 is made up of 16 amino acids. The CDR3 sequence: CASSQDPAGEYNEQFF. The CDR3 region has the DNA TGCGCCAGCAGCCAAGATCCAGCGGGAGAATATAATGAGCAGTTCTTC.

This chain links TRBV29-1 with TRBJ2-6; D uncertain. CDR3 length: 15 residues. CDR1 is SQVTM, CDR2 ANQGSEA, per germline. V gave up 4 bases and J gave up 1 base, with 11 bases separating them. The CDR3 DNA reads as TGCAGCGTTGCATTCGAAGGGTCTGGGGCCAACGTCCTGACTTTC. Its protein is CSVAFEGSGANVLTF.

This clonotype occurred many times. The chain uses TRBV7-9 and TRBJ1-2; D is unresolved. V shed 1 base and J shed 8 bases, with 11 bases lying between them. The CDR3 spans 13 residues. The germline CDR1 and CDR2 sequences are SEHNR and FQNEAQ (reference sequence). In DNA form, the CDR3 reads TGTGCCAGCAGCTTAGACGTGGTGCAGGGCTACACCTTC. Its protein product is CASSLDVVQGYTF.

In this sample, this clonotype turned up a few times. J is TRBJ2-7 and V is TRBV25-1; the D gene is possibly TRBD1 (6 bases). V was shortened by 4 bases and J by 2 bases, with 12 bases between the two germline ends. Germline values: CDR1 MGHDK, CDR2 SYGVNS. The CDR3 covers 14 residues. The CDR3 is CASSGYRVPYEQYF. The CDR3 nucleotides are TGTGCCAGCAGTGGATACAGGGTTCCCTACGAGCAGTACTTC.

Only a few counts were recorded for this clonotype. The V gene is TRBV19, the J gene TRBJ2-3; D is unresolved. The length of the CDR3 is 13 residues. V was shortened by 5 bases and J by 5 bases, with 11 bases between the two germline ends. Looked up from germline, CDR1 is LNHDA and CDR2 is SQIVND (reference sequence). The CDR3 bases are TGTGCCAGTAGTCTCTCCACGGGAGATACGCAGTATTTT. Translating it yields CASSLSTGDTQYF.

This sequence joins TRBV7-2 and TRBJ2-2; D is uncertain. V shed 0 bases and J shed 6 bases, with 5 bases lying between them. The CDR3 has 13 residues. Germline loops: CDR1 SGHTA, CDR2 FQGNSA. The CDR3 spells CASSLAVPGELFF. The CDR3 nucleotides read TGTGCCAGCAGCTTAGCGGTGCCCGGGGAGCTGTTTTTT.

The chain has TRBV12-3 or TRBV12-4 and TRBJ2-2, with TRBD2 matching 13 bases. The V gene end was trimmed by 1 base and the J gene end by 8 bases; junction bases not matched to a gene: 1. The CDR3 totals 15 residues. CDR3 loop: CASSLGTSGSGELFF. CDR3 bases: TGTGCCAGCAGTTTAGGGACTAGCGGGAGTGGGGAGCTGTTTTTT.

V and J are TRBV6-1 and TRBJ2-3; 14 bases match TRBD2. Germline V gene sequence: CDR1 MNHNS, CDR2 SASEGT. The trim removed 8 bases at V and 3 bases at J, leaving 10 bases unmatched. This CDR3 spans 17 amino acids. The CDR3 DNA sequence: TGTGCCAGCCTGGGACTAGCGGGAGAAGTGAGGACAGATACGCAGTATTTT. Encoded protein: CASLGLAGEVRTDTQYF.

A few counts support this clonotype. The V and J genes are TRBV12-3 or TRBV12-4 and TRBJ2-7, with D perhaps TRBD2 (6 bases). This CDR3 spans 14 amino acids. Between the trimmed V and J ends, which lost 2 bases and 4 bases, there was a span of 12 bases. The CDR3 sequence is CASSLTGLGYEQYF. The CDR3 bases are TGTGCCAGCAGTTTAACGGGACTGGGATACGAGCAGTACTTC.

This clonotype was observed at least ten times. The rearrangement uses TRBV28 and TRBJ2-6, with a tentative D call TRBD2 (5 bases). Germline CDR1 is MDHEN and CDR2 is SYDVKM. This CDR3 region has 17 residues. Trimming took off 3 bases at V and 1 base at J, with 13 bases between the two ends. This CDR3 is CASSLRWRVSGANVLTF. Written as DNA, the CDR3 is TGTGCCAGCAGTTTGAGATGGCGGGTATCTGGGGCCAACGTCCTGACTTTC.

This clonotype was seen a handful of times. The chain links TRBV20-1 to TRBJ1-1, with no clear D. CDR3 length: 11 residues. V gave up 5 bases and J gave up 2 bases, with 6 bases separating them. CDR1 DFQATT and CDR2 SNEGSKA come from the germline V gene (reference sequence). CDR3 DNA: TGCAGTGCTGGGATAAACACTGAAGCTTTCTTT. Translated, it gives CSAGINTEAFF.

This clonotype was seen many times. The J gene is TRBJ1-4, the V gene TRBV7-3; D uncertain. V was trimmed by 2 bases and J by 3 bases, leaving 10 bases between them. CDR1 and CDR2 from the germline V gene are SGHTA and FQGTGA. CDR3 length: 15 amino acids. The CDR3 sequence: CASSLSADPNEKLFF. The DNA for the CDR3 is TGTGCCAGCAGCTTATCGGCAGACCCTAATGAAAAACTGTTTTTT.

This clonotype was detected many times. The chain carries TRBV7-8 and TRBJ2-1; unclear D gene. Trimming took off 2 bases at V and 8 bases at J, with 10 bases between the two ends. Germline V lookup: CDR1 SGHVS, CDR2 FQNEAQ. CDR3 length: 13 amino acids. CDR3 sequence reads: CASSLISTHEQFF. The DNA for the CDR3 is TGTGCCAGCAGCTTAATCTCGACTCATGAGCAGTTCTTC.

J is TRBJ2-7 and V is TRBV14, with D tentatively TRBD2 (5 bases). Trimming removed 1 base at V and 12 bases at J, with 19 bases between. Germline CDR1 reads SGHDN; CDR2 reads FVKESK. CDR3 length equals 14 residues. DNA of the CDR3: TGTGCCAGCAGCCAAGCGTCTGGGAGCGAGAGACCGTACTTC. It yields the protein CASSQASGSERPYF.

This clonotype was seen more than once but under ten times. V usage is TRBV10-1 and J usage is TRBJ2-7, with D uncertain. V was clipped by 3 bases and J by 0 bases, with 6 bases between them. The CDR3 is made up of 13 amino acids. Germline assignment: CDR1 WNHNN and CDR2 SYGVQD (reference sequence). The CDR3 is CASSEGHSYEQYF. The CDR3 DNA reads TGCGCCAGCAGTGAAGGGCACTCCTACGAGCAGTACTTC.